This TCR beta chain stems from a study of T cells in Graves' hyperthyroidism and ophthalmopathy. V lost 6 bases, J lost 3 bases, and 9 bases lay in between. Germline lookup yields CDR1 ENHRY and CDR2 SYGVKD. CDR3 size: 12 residues. RNA transcripts gave rise to amplified TCR beta CDR3 regions. Primed by the HTBI set, a first-round RT-PCR was run on the TCR CDR3. Via MiXCR, TCRdb re-called the multiplex PCR reads, giving one row per CDR3 protein. The data show hundreds of thousands of distinct CDR3 sequences, under 30% seen once. This clonotype was observed many times. Sequencing used blood. The chain carries TRBV10-3 and TRBJ2-7, with D possibly being TRBD1 or TRBD2 (6 bases each). This sequence originates from a man aged 40-49 years with Graves' hyperthyroidism that later progressed to Graves' ophthalmopathy. CDR3 protein: CAISGGSYEQYF. For the CDR3, the DNA is TGTGCCATCAGCGGGGGCAGCTACGAGCAGTACTTC.